These T cell receptor beta chains were read from a single sample in a study of T cell responses to AZD1222 COVID-19 vaccine. Libraries were prepared by immunoSEQ multiplex PCR; TCRdb keeps only in-frame clonotypes and omits some of them. The table shows 70,000 or so clones, with around four fifths occurring only once. The sample consisted of peripheral blood, taken on day 0 of AZD1222 vaccination. All receptors derive from an adult in good health. Each CDR3 is given with its conserved first and last residue. Fields, in order: J gene, V gene, D gene, CDR3 length, clone size, CDR3 protein, CDR3 DNA. A D gene is named only where the DNA matches it firmly. Size values are once, few and many counts, or a class for expanded clones, and some rows have none.

J gene: TRBJ2-7; V gene: TRBV2; D gene: -; CDR3 length: 15; clone size: -; CDR3 protein: CASSEGDPVFGEQYF; CDR3 DNA: TGTGCCAGCAGTGAGGGGGACCCCGTCTTCGGCGAGCAGTACTTC
J gene: TRBJ2-5; V gene: TRBV5-4; D gene: TRBD2; CDR3 length: 14; clone size: -; CDR3 protein: CASSLPDGGETQYF; CDR3 DNA: TGTGCCAGCAGCTTGCCGGACGGGGGGGAGACCCAGTACTTC
J gene: TRBJ1-3; V gene: TRBV7-6; D gene: -; CDR3 length: 16; clone size: -; CDR3 protein: CASSPAGFSSGNTIYF; CDR3 DNA: TGTGCCAGCAGCCCGGCCGGCTTTTCCTCTGGAAACACCATATATTTT
J gene: TRBJ2-5; V gene: TRBV7-8; D gene: TRBD1; CDR3 length: 15; clone size: once; CDR3 protein: CASSPRTGGQETQYF; CDR3 DNA: TGTGCCAGCAGCCCCAGGACAGGGGGCCAAGAGACCCAGTACTTC
J gene: TRBJ2-6; V gene: TRBV18; D gene: -; CDR3 length: 15; clone size: -; CDR3 protein: CASSPGISGANVLTF; CDR3 DNA: TGTGCCAGCTCACCAGGTATCTCTGGGGCCAACGTCCTGACTTTC
J gene: TRBJ2-2; V gene: TRBV9; D gene: -; CDR3 length: 17; clone size: -; CDR3 protein: CASSVVPGASRAGELFF; CDR3 DNA: TGTGCCAGCAGCGTAGTTCCCGGGGCGTCCCGAGCCGGGGAGCTGTTTTTT
J gene: TRBJ1-5; V gene: TRBV2; D gene: -; CDR3 length: 14; clone size: -; CDR3 protein: CASSVLGSNQPQHF; CDR3 DNA: TGTGCCAGCAGTGTTCTGGGTAGCAATCAGCCCCAGCATTTT
J gene: TRBJ1-4; V gene: TRBV2; D gene: -; CDR3 length: 13; clone size: -; CDR3 protein: CASSARRDEKLFF; CDR3 DNA: TGTGCCAGCAGTGCGCGCAGGGATGAAAAACTGTTTTTT
J gene: TRBJ1-5; V gene: TRBV6-5; D gene: -; CDR3 length: 14; clone size: -; CDR3 protein: CATRGGDSNQPQHF; CDR3 DNA: TGTGCAACACGGGGAGGAGATAGCAATCAGCCCCAGCATTTT
J gene: TRBJ2-5; V gene: TRBV10-2; D gene: -; CDR3 length: 14; clone size: -; CDR3 protein: CASTPRGQKETQYF; CDR3 DNA: TGCGCCAGCACTCCACGAGGGCAGAAAGAGACCCAGTACTTC
J gene: TRBJ2-3; V gene: TRBV5-8; D gene: -; CDR3 length: 14; clone size: -; CDR3 protein: CASSLRWVTDTQYF; CDR3 DNA: TGTGCCAGCAGCTTGAGATGGGTGACAGATACGCAGTATTTT
J gene: TRBJ1-3; V gene: TRBV9; D gene: -; CDR3 length: 16; clone size: few; CDR3 protein: CASSVAVGISGNTIYF; CDR3 DNA: TGTGCCAGCAGCGTAGCGGTAGGGATTTCTGGAAACACCATATATTTT
J gene: TRBJ2-7; V gene: TRBV7-2; D gene: -; CDR3 length: 14; clone size: -; CDR3 protein: CASRPDRVTYEQYF; CDR3 DNA: TGTGCCAGCAGACCCGACAGAGTAACCTACGAGCAGTACTTC
J gene: TRBJ2-1; V gene: TRBV27; D gene: TRBD2; CDR3 length: 15; clone size: few; CDR3 protein: CASSYSGGSYNEQFF; CDR3 DNA: TGTGCCAGCAGTTATAGCGGGGGGTCATACAATGAGCAGTTCTTC
J gene: TRBJ1-3; V gene: TRBV11-2; D gene: -; CDR3 length: 12; clone size: few; CDR3 protein: CASSSTGTWGYF; CDR3 DNA: TGTGCCAGCAGCTCTACGGGAACTTGGGGATATTTT
J gene: TRBJ1-1; V gene: TRBV11-1; D gene: TRBD1; CDR3 length: 13; clone size: -; CDR3 protein: CASSLNRGTEAFF; CDR3 DNA: TGTGCCAGCAGTCTTAACAGGGGGACTGAAGCTTTCTTT
J gene: TRBJ2-2; V gene: TRBV6-2/TRBV6-3; D gene: -; CDR3 length: 18; clone size: -; CDR3 protein: CASSSTLGSGASTGELFF; CDR3 DNA: TGTGCCAGCAGTTCCACACTAGGATCGGGGGCGAGCACCGGGGAGCTGTTTTTT
J gene: TRBJ1-1; V gene: TRBV4-3; D gene: TRBD1; CDR3 length: 14; clone size: -; CDR3 protein: CASRRSTGGIEAFF; CDR3 DNA: TGCGCCAGCAGACGATCGACAGGGGGCATTGAAGCTTTCTTT
J gene: TRBJ1-2; V gene: TRBV6-6; D gene: -; CDR3 length: 13; clone size: -; CDR3 protein: CASSTGPLAGYTF; CDR3 DNA: TGTGCCAGCAGTACGGGCCCATTAGCGGGCTACACCTTC
J gene: TRBJ2-3; V gene: TRBV11-3; D gene: TRBD2; CDR3 length: 16; clone size: few; CDR3 protein: CASSLGAGVSTDTQYF; CDR3 DNA: TGTGCCAGCAGCTTAGGCGCGGGGGTCAGCACAGATACGCAGTATTTT
J gene: TRBJ1-1; V gene: TRBV7-3; D gene: -; CDR3 length: 15; clone size: -; CDR3 protein: CASSLQGQGNTEAFF; CDR3 DNA: TGTGCCAGCAGCTTACAGGGGCAGGGGAACACTGAAGCTTTCTTT
J gene: TRBJ2-3; V gene: TRBV3-1/TRBV3-2; D gene: -; CDR3 length: 17; clone size: -; CDR3 protein: CASSQGASGVKIDTQYF; CDR3 DNA: TGTGCCAGCAGCCAGGGGGCTAGCGGAGTAAAAATTGATACGCAGTATTTT
J gene: TRBJ1-1; V gene: TRBV2; D gene: -; CDR3 length: 15; clone size: -; CDR3 protein: CASSDVGQQNTEAFF; CDR3 DNA: TGTGCCAGCAGTGATGTCGGACAGCAGAACACTGAAGCTTTCTTT
J gene: TRBJ2-5; V gene: TRBV19; D gene: -; CDR3 length: 13; clone size: -; CDR3 protein: CASTGYSQETQYF; CDR3 DNA: TGTGCCAGTACCGGTTACAGCCAAGAGACCCAGTACTTC
J gene: TRBJ2-3; V gene: TRBV10-3; D gene: -; CDR3 length: 16; clone size: -; CDR3 protein: CAISESGLRGTDTQYF; CDR3 DNA: TGTGCCATCAGTGAGTCTGGCCTCAGGGGCACAGATACGCAGTATTTT
J gene: TRBJ1-6; V gene: TRBV2; D gene: -; CDR3 length: 12; clone size: -; CDR3 protein: CASSGRYSPLHF; CDR3 DNA: TGTGCCAGCAGTGGACGGTATTCACCCCTCCACTTT
J gene: TRBJ1-1; V gene: TRBV19; D gene: -; CDR3 length: 14; clone size: -; CDR3 protein: CASSIQGLNTEAFF; CDR3 DNA: TGTGCCAGTAGTATTCAGGGCTTGAACACTGAAGCTTTCTTT
J gene: TRBJ1-6; V gene: TRBV10-3; D gene: -; CDR3 length: 13; clone size: -; CDR3 protein: CAISGTVNSPLHF; CDR3 DNA: TGTGCCATCAGTGGAACAGTTAATTCACCCCTCCACTTT
J gene: TRBJ1-1; V gene: TRBV6-2/TRBV6-3; D gene: -; CDR3 length: 16; clone size: few; CDR3 protein: CASSRPSGTIDTEAFF; CDR3 DNA: TGTGCCAGCAGCAGACCCTCAGGAACCATTGACACTGAAGCTTTCTTT
J gene: TRBJ1-5; V gene: TRBV2; D gene: -; CDR3 length: 15; clone size: -; CDR3 protein: CASSERQGFGQPQHF; CDR3 DNA: TGTGCCAGCAGTGAGCGGCAGGGGTTCGGTCAGCCCCAGCATTTT
J gene: TRBJ2-5; V gene: TRBV18; D gene: -; CDR3 length: 15; clone size: -; CDR3 protein: CASSLLQDTEETQYF; CDR3 DNA: TGTGCCAGCTCACTGCTCCAGGACACAGAAGAGACCCAGTACTTC
J gene: TRBJ2-2; V gene: TRBV19; D gene: -; CDR3 length: 15; clone size: -; CDR3 protein: CASSRGRGRTGELFF; CDR3 DNA: TGTGCCAGTAGTCGGGGGAGAGGACGGACCGGAGAGCTGTTTTTT
J gene: TRBJ1-2; V gene: TRBV4-2; D gene: TRBD1; CDR3 length: 17; clone size: few; CDR3 protein: CASSQDLGTGLFYGYTF; CDR3 DNA: TGTGCCAGCAGCCAAGATCTCGGGACAGGGCTTTTCTATGGCTACACCTTC
J gene: TRBJ1-1; V gene: TRBV15; D gene: TRBD1; CDR3 length: 16; clone size: -; CDR3 protein: CATSGGRGRGNTEAFF; CDR3 DNA: TGTGCCACCAGCGGAGGCAGGGGGAGAGGGAACACTGAAGCTTTCTTT
J gene: TRBJ1-5; V gene: TRBV6-6; D gene: TRBD1; CDR3 length: 16; clone size: -; CDR3 protein: CASSSRDRGYNQPQHF; CDR3 DNA: TGTGCCAGCAGTTCCCGGGACAGGGGGTACAATCAGCCCCAGCATTTT
J gene: TRBJ2-7; V gene: TRBV9; D gene: -; CDR3 length: 14; clone size: -; CDR3 protein: CASSEGGTGYEQYF; CDR3 DNA: TGTGCCAGCAGCGAGGGGGGGACGGGCTACGAGCAGTACTTC
J gene: TRBJ1-2; V gene: TRBV19; D gene: -; CDR3 length: 14; clone size: -; CDR3 protein: CASSNPGQGYGYTF; CDR3 DNA: TGTGCCAGTAGCAACCCCGGCCAGGGTTATGGCTACACCTTC
J gene: TRBJ1-1; V gene: TRBV12-3/TRBV12-4; D gene: -; CDR3 length: 13; clone size: few; CDR3 protein: CASSRTSFTEAFF; CDR3 DNA: TGTGCCAGCAGTAGGACATCCTTCACTGAAGCTTTCTTT
J gene: TRBJ2-4; V gene: TRBV5-4; D gene: TRBD1; CDR3 length: 14; clone size: -; CDR3 protein: CASSSAGGADIQYF; CDR3 DNA: TGTGCCAGCAGCTCAGCAGGGGGAGCGGACATTCAGTACTTC
J gene: TRBJ2-1; V gene: TRBV11-3; D gene: TRBD1; CDR3 length: 15; clone size: once; CDR3 protein: CASSSRTGGYNEQFF; CDR3 DNA: TGTGCCAGCAGCAGTAGGACAGGGGGATACAATGAGCAGTTCTTC
J gene: TRBJ2-1; V gene: TRBV30; D gene: TRBD2; CDR3 length: 13; clone size: once; CDR3 protein: CAWTSGNYNEQFF; CDR3 DNA: TGTGCCTGGACTAGCGGAAATTACAATGAGCAGTTCTTC
J gene: TRBJ1-5; V gene: TRBV19; D gene: -; CDR3 length: 15; clone size: few; CDR3 protein: CASSTSGGRSQPQHF; CDR3 DNA: TGTGCCAGTAGTACCTCCGGGGGACGGTCTCAGCCCCAGCATTTT
J gene: TRBJ1-2; V gene: TRBV12-3/TRBV12-4; D gene: -; CDR3 length: 12; clone size: -; CDR3 protein: CASRASGYGYTF; CDR3 DNA: TGTGCCAGCAGAGCAAGCGGCTATGGCTACACCTTC
J gene: TRBJ1-1; V gene: TRBV2; D gene: -; CDR3 length: 12; clone size: once; CDR3 protein: CASTPGDTEAFF; CDR3 DNA: TGTGCCAGCACCCCAGGGGATACTGAAGCTTTCTTT
J gene: TRBJ2-3; V gene: TRBV7-2; D gene: -; CDR3 length: 16; clone size: -; CDR3 protein: CASSSTARGSTDTQYF; CDR3 DNA: TGTGCCAGCAGCTCCACGGCGCGGGGTAGCACAGATACGCAGTATTTT
J gene: TRBJ2-7; V gene: TRBV9; D gene: TRBD1; CDR3 length: 15; clone size: -; CDR3 protein: CASSGQADRVDEQYF; CDR3 DNA: TGTGCCAGCAGCGGACAAGCGGACAGGGTCGACGAGCAGTACTTC
J gene: TRBJ2-7; V gene: TRBV2; D gene: TRBD2; CDR3 length: 15; clone size: -; CDR3 protein: CASSLTSGTSYEQYF; CDR3 DNA: TGTGCCAGCAGTTTGACTAGCGGAACATCCTACGAGCAGTACTTC
J gene: TRBJ1-2; V gene: TRBV2; D gene: -; CDR3 length: 14; clone size: -; CDR3 protein: CAGHPSGGDYGYTF; CDR3 DNA: TGTGCCGGTCATCCCTCGGGGGGGGACTATGGCTACACCTTC
J gene: TRBJ2-7; V gene: TRBV3-1/TRBV3-2; D gene: TRBD2; CDR3 length: 15; clone size: -; CDR3 protein: CASSLGVAGTYEQYF; CDR3 DNA: TGTGCCAGCAGCCTTGGGGTAGCGGGGACCTACGAGCAGTACTTC
J gene: TRBJ2-1; V gene: TRBV3-1/TRBV3-2; D gene: -; CDR3 length: 15; clone size: -; CDR3 protein: CASSPLGSVYNEQFF; CDR3 DNA: TGTGCCAGCAGCCCCCTTGGGTCTGTATACAATGAGCAGTTCTTC
J gene: TRBJ2-3; V gene: TRBV3-1/TRBV3-2; D gene: TRBD2; CDR3 length: 18; clone size: -; CDR3 protein: CASSQRSLAGGNTDTQYF; CDR3 DNA: TGTGCCAGCAGCCAAAGAAGTCTAGCGGGGGGGAACACAGATACGCAGTATTTT
J gene: TRBJ1-2; V gene: TRBV5-6; D gene: -; CDR3 length: 16; clone size: few; CDR3 protein: CASSASTGSIFVSYTF; CDR3 DNA: TGTGCCAGCAGCGCCTCTACAGGGAGTATTTTCGTAAGCTACACCTTC
J gene: TRBJ2-3; V gene: TRBV6-1; D gene: -; CDR3 length: 16; clone size: -; CDR3 protein: CASSAPSGASTDTQYF; CDR3 DNA: TGTGCCAGCAGTGCCCCTTCGGGGGCTAGCACAGATACGCAGTATTTT
J gene: TRBJ2-7; V gene: TRBV10-1; D gene: -; CDR3 length: 11; clone size: -; CDR3 protein: CASSEDYEQYF; CDR3 DNA: TGCGCCAGCAGTGAGGACTACGAGCAGTACTTC
J gene: TRBJ2-2; V gene: TRBV12-3/TRBV12-4; D gene: -; CDR3 length: 11; clone size: -; CDR3 protein: CASSLNGELFF; CDR3 DNA: TGTGCCAGCAGTTTAAACGGGGAGCTGTTTTTT